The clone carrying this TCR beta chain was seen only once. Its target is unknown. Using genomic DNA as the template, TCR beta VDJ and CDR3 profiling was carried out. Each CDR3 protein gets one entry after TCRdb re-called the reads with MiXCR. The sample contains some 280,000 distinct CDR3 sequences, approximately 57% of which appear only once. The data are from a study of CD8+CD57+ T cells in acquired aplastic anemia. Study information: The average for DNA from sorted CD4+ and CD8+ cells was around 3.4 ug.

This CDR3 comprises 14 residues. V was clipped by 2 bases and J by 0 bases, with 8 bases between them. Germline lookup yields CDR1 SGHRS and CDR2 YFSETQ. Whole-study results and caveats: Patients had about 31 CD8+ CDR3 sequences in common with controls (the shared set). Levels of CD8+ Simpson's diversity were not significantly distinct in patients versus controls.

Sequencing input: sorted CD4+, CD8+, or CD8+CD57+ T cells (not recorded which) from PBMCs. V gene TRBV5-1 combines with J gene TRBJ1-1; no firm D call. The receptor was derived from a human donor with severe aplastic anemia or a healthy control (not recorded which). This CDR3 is CASSLTVMNTEAFF. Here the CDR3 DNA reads TGCGCCAGCAGCTTAACGGTTATGAACACTGAAGCTTTCTTT.